Sequencing of this T cell receptor (beta chain) was carried out in a study of CD8 T cells in ankylosing spondylitis. Study-wide points: The clones that were linked to disease were reported to be significantly enriched in matched synovial fluid samples from ankylosing spondylitis patients. Previous work reported some of these motif variants in the synovial fluid and blood of reactive arthritis.

Via MiXCR, TCRdb re-called the 5' RACE reads, giving one row per CDR3 protein. The sample holds some 71,000 distinct CDR3 sequences, roughly 5.2% seen once. Trimming cost V 4 bases and J 0 bases, with 13 bases left between them. Germline CDR1 is SGHDN and CDR2 is FVKESK. CDR3 length: 16 residues. This clonotype showed up many times. Its specificity is unknown. Sequencing used blood, either unsorted or a sorted T cell fraction (not recorded which). The chain is built from TRBV14 and TRBJ2-1; D might be TRBD1 (6 bases). This sequence was found in a male donor with ankylosing spondylitis or in good health (not recorded which). The CDR3 region has the DNA TGTGCCAGCAGCCGCCAGGGGTTAGGCTCCTACAATGAGCAGTTCTTC. Translating it yields CASSRQGLGSYNEQFF.